The clone carrying this T cell receptor (beta chain) occurred many times. No antigen is known for it. Methods described previously were used for bulk TCR libraries, and listed TCR primers were applied. Each CDR3 protein gets one entry after TCRdb re-called the PCR reads with MiXCR. Here the sample spans approximately 550,000 distinct CDR3 sequences, 25% being singletons. These data belong to a study of molecular identifiers for immune sequencing clone quantification. The study's findings and limits: Effector cells kept over 99% of their molecules in clones above 20 RNA copies, while naive cells kept under 1% there.

V was cut by 2 bases and J by 3 bases, with 11 bases left in between. This CDR3 comprises 14 residues. The germline V gene has CDR1 MNHNS and CDR2 SASEGT. Sorting recovered naive CD8 T cells on a CD8+CD4-CCR7+CD45RA+ profile. The V call is TRBV6-1, the J call TRBJ2-7, with a weak D call TRBD1 (5 bases). The origin of this receptor is a human donor in good health. Some libraries in this study had Jurkat cell RNA spiked in. Sequenced sample: naive CD8+ T cells from blood, with Jurkat cell RNA spiked in. Documented subset: FACS-sorted CD8+CD4-CCR7+CD45RA+ naive T cells. CDR3 region: CASSERGLDYEQYF. In DNA form, the CDR3 reads TGTGCCAGCAGTGAAAGGGGTCTGGACTACGAGCAGTACTTC.